This T cell receptor beta chain derives from a study of T cell repertoires in cytomegalovirus infection. As for the study in general: It was the public TCR beta signatures that indicated both CMV infection and matching HLA type. General observations from the study: Across the ex vivo response, the dominant clonotypes were HLA-C-restricted CMV-specific TCR beta clonotypes.

As for this clonotype: Its antigen is as yet unknown.

TCRdb fed the reads into MiXCR, producing one record per CDR3 protein. The sample has hundreds of thousands of distinct CDR3 sequences; 20% to 25% are singletons. The CDR3 runs to 13 residues. V was shortened by 5 bases and J by 1 base, with 8 bases between the two germline ends. CDR1 LNHDA and CDR2 SQIVND come from the germline V gene (reference sequence). What was sequenced was CD8+ T cells from PBMCs. This rearrangement joins TRBV19 to TRBJ1-1, with D hard to call. This clonotype originated in a human donor in good health (CMV status not recorded). Some clones in this sample may be carry-over from other donors' samples. CDR3 residues: CASSVTSNTEAFF. The CDR3 nucleotides read TGTGCCAGTAGTGTAACATCGAACACTGAAGCTTTCTTT.